The clone carrying this T cell receptor beta chain showed up many times. Its antigen is unidentified. TCRdb reprocessed the 5' RACE reads via MiXCR and lists one record per CDR3 protein. The sample holds about 150,000 distinct CDR3 sequences; around 3.5% are singletons and the top ten take more than 7%. The sample originates from a study of identical twins. This CDR3 is built from 12 residues. The V and J ends lost 4 bases and 5 bases respectively, with 9 bases between them. Per the germline V gene, CDR1 is SGHDT and CDR2 is YYEEEE. General study points: With beta out-of-frame sequences, excess sharing by twins was weaker. Memory repertoires showed no such pattern, whereas abundant cord blood beta clonotypes carried fewer insertions. Out-of-frame alpha sequences shared by twins showed excess low generation probability. Donors were not followed over many years; analysis was cross-sectional.

This receptor was taken from a man aged 18-30 years in good health. The specimen sequenced was memory T cells sorted from blood. V and J are TRBV5-6 and TRBJ1-2; D not certain. CDR3: CASSGGRYGYTF. Here the CDR3 DNA reads TGTGCCAGCAGCGGTGGCCGTTATGGCTACACCTTC.